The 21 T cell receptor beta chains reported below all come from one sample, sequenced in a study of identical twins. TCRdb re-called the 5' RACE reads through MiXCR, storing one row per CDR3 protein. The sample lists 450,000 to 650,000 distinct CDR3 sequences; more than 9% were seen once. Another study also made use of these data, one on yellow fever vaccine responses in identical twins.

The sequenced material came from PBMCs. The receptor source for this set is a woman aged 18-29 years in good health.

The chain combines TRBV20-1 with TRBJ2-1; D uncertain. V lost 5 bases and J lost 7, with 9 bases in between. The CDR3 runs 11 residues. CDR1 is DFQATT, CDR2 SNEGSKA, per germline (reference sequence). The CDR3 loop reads CSAWTLNEQFF. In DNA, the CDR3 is TGCAGTGCTTGGACCCTGAATGAGCAGTTCTTC.

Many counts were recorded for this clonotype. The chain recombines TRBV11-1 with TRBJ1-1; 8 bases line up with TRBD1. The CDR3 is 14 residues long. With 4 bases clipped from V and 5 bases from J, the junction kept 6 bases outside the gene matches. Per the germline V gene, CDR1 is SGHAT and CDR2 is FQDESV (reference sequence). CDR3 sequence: CASSSQGVGTEAFF. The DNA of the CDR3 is TGTGCCAGCAGCTCACAGGGGGTCGGGACTGAAGCTTTCTTT.

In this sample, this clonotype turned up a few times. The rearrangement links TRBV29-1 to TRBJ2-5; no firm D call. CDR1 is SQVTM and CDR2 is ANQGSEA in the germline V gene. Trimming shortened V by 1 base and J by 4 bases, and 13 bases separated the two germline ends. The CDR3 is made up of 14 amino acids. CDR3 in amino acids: CSVEVTQVGETQYF. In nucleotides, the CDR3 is TGCAGCGTTGAAGTGACCCAGGTCGGAGAGACCCAGTACTTC.

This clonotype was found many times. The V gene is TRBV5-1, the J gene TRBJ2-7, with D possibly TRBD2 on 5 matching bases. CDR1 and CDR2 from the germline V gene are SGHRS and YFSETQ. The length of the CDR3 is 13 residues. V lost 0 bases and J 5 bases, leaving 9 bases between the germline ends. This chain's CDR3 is CASSLGGPDEQYF. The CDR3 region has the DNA TGCGCCAGCAGCTTGGGAGGGCCCGACGAGCAGTACTTC.

The chain's CDR3 is CASSQDRDYPTDTQYF. In DNA form, the CDR3 reads TGTGCCAGCAGCCAAGACCGGGACTACCCCACAGATACGCAGTATTTT. The J gene is TRBJ2-3, the V gene TRBV3-1, with TRBD2 matching over 7 bases. CDR1 and CDR2 (germline): LGHDT, YNNKEL (reference sequence). The V and J ends lost 0 bases and 2 bases, in that order; junction bases with no gene match: 5. There are 16 residues in the CDR3.

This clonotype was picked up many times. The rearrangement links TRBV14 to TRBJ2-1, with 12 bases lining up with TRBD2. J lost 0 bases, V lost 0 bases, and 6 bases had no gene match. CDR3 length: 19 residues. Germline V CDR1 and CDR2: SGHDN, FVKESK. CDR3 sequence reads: CASSQDWLAGGSSYNEQFF. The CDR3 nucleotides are TGTGCCAGCAGCCAAGATTGGCTAGCGGGGGGGAGCTCCTACAATGAGCAGTTCTTC.

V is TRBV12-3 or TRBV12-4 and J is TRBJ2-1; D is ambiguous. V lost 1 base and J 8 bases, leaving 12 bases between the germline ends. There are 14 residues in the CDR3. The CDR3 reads CASSLGRFSDEQFF. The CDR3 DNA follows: TGTGCCAGCAGTTTAGGTAGGTTCTCCGATGAGCAGTTCTTC.

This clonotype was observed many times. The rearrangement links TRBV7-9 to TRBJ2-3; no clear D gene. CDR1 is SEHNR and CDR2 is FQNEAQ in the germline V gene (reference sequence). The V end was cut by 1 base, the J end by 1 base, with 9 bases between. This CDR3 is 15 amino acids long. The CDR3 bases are TGTGCCAGCAGCTTAGGACTGCGAGGCACAGATACGCAGTATTTT. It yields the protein CASSLGLRGTDTQYF.

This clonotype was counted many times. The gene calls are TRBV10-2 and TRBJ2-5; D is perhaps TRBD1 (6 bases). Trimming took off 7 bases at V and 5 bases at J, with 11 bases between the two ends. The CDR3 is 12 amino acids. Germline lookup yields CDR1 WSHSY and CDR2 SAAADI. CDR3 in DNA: TGCGCCAGCATGGTGGGGGCCGAGACCCAGTACTTC. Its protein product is CASMVGAETQYF.

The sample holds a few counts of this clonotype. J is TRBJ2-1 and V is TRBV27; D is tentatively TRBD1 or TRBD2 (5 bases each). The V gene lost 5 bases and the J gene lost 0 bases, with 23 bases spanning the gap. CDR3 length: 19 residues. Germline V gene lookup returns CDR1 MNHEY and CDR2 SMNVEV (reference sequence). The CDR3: CASSRPGTIPHASYNEQFF. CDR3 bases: TGTGCCAGCAGTCGCCCCGGGACCATACCTCACGCCTCCTACAATGAGCAGTTCTTC.

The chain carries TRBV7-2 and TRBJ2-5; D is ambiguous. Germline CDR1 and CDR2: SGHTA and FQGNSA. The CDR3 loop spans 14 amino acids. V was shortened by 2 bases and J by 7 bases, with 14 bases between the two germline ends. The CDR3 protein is CASSLIGVEVTQYF. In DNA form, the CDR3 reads TGTGCCAGCAGCTTAATAGGTGTCGAGGTGACCCAGTACTTC. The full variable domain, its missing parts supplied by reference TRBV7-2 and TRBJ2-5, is GAGVSQSPSNKVTEKGKDVELRCDPISGHTALYWYRQSLGQGLEFLIYFQGNSAPDKSGLPSDRFSAERTGGSVSTLTIQRTQQEDSAVYLCASSLIGVEVTQYFGPGTRLLVL.

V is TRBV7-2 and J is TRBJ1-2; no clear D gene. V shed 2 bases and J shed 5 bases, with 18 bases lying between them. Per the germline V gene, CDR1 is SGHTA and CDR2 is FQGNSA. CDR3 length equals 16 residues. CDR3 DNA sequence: TGTGCCAGCAGCTTATATTCACAACCCGGTTTATATGGCTACACCTTC. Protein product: CASSLYSQPGLYGYTF.

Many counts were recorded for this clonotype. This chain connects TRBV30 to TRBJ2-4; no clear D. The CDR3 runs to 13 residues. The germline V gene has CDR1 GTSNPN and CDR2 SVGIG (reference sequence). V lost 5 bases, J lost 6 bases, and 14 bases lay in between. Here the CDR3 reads CAWGLGPLNIQYF. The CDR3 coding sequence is TGTGCCTGGGGGTTGGGTCCTTTAAACATTCAGTACTTC.

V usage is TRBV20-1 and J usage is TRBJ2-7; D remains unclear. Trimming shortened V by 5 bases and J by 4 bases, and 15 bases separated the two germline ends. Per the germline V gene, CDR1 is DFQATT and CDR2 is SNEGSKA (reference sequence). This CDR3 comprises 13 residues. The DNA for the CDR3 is TGCAGTGCTGACCCCGCGGACGGTTACGAGCAGTACTTC. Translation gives CSADPADGYEQYF.

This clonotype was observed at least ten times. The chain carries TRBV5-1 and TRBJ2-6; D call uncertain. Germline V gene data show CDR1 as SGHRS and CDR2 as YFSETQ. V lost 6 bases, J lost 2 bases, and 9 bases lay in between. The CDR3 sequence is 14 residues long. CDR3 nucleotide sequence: TGCGCCAGCACCCCGGTCGCTGGGGCCAACGTCCTGACTTTC. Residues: CASTPVAGANVLTF.

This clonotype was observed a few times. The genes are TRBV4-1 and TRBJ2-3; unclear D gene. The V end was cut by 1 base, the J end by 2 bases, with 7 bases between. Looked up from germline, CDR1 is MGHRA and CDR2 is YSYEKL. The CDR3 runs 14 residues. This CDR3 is CASSQVIPTDTQYF. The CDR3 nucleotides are TGCGCCAGCAGCCAAGTGATTCCCACAGATACGCAGTATTTT.

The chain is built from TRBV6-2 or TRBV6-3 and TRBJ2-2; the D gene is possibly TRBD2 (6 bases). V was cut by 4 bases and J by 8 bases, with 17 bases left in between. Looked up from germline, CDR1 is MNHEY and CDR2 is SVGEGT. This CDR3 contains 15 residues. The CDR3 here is CASSWNEAGSGELFF. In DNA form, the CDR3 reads TGTGCCAGCAGTTGGAACGAAGCGGGTTCAGGGGAGCTGTTTTTT.

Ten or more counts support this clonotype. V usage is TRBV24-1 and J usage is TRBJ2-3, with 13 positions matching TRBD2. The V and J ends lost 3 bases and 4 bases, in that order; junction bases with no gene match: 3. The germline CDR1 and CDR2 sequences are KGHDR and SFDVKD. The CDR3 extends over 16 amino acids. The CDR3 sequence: CATSDTSGGAPDTQYF. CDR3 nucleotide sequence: TGTGCCACCAGTGATACTAGCGGGGGGGCCCCAGATACGCAGTATTTT.

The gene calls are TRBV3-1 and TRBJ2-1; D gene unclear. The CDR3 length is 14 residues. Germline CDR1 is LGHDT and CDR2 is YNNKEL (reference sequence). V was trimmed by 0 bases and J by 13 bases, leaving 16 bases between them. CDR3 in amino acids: CASSQDGLTPPQFF. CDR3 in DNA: TGTGCCAGCAGCCAAGACGGGCTGACCCCCCCCCAGTTCTTC.

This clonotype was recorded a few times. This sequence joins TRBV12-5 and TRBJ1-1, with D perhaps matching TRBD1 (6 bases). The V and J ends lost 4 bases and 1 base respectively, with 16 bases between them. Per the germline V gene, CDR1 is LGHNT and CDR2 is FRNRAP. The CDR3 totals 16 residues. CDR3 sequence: CASGYTRTEKNTEAFF. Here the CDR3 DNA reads TGTGCTAGTGGTTATACCAGGACAGAGAAGAACACTGAAGCTTTCTTT.

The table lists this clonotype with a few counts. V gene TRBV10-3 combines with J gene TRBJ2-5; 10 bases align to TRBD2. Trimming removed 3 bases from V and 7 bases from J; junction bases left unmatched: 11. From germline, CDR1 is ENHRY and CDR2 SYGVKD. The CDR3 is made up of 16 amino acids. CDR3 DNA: TGTGCCATCAGTGACTCTCAGCGGGGGGGCCTTGGGACCCAGTACTTC. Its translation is CAISDSQRGGLGTQYF.